The source of this T cell receptor beta chain is a study of T cells in Graves' hyperthyroidism and ophthalmopathy. Study as a whole: Peripheral blood was collected at initial diagnosis, before any treatment.

Germline V gene sequence: CDR1 MNHEY, CDR2 SVGEGT. The CDR3 contains 12 residues. V lost 6 bases to trimming and J lost 2 bases, with 8 bases between them. Template material for amplifying TCR beta CDR3 regions consisted of RNA transcripts. The TCR CDR3 first-round RT-PCR relied on the HTBI primer set. TCRdb independently ran MiXCR on the multiplex PCR reads; one entry per CDR3 protein. Here the sample spans around 300,000 distinct CDR3 sequences, 13% being singletons. Regarding the study as a whole: In blood, most of the thyroid clonotypes expanded above 0.001 were also present. Ophthalmopathy could be told apart from stable hyperthyroidism with a 13 V-J model.

Blood was sampled at initial diagnosis of hyperthyroidism, prior to onset of any ophthalmopathy symptoms. Note on this clonotype: Antigen unknown.

The sample taken for sequencing was blood. The sequence was obtained from a woman younger than 45 with Graves' hyperthyroidism that later progressed to Graves' ophthalmopathy. J is TRBJ2-7 and V is TRBV6-2 or TRBV6-3, with D hard to call. CDR3 in DNA: TGTGCCAGCAGCCCAAACCCCTACGAGCAGTACTTC. Its protein is CASSPNPYEQYF.